This T cell receptor beta chain was captured by sequencing in a study of vaccination effects on CD4 cells after COVID-19 (dated by TCRdb to about 2022). Broadly, across the study: Post-vaccine samples across the study were collected a median of 72 days after the second dose, with a range of 14 to 241. The study compared SARS-CoV-2 spike-specific CD4+ TCR repertoires before and after mRNA vaccination in COVID-19 convalescent patients and infection-naive vaccine recipients. The full study included 10 COVID-19 convalescent patients and several SARS-CoV-2-naive healthy vaccine recipients. Cultures from other donors in the study were sequenced with the Oncomine TCR Beta short-read assay on an Illumina iSeq 100.

V is pruned by 3 bases and J by 3 bases, leaving 1 base of the junction without a gene match. From cysteine to phenylalanine, the CDR3 is 12 amino acids long. The DNA shown is the 36-base CDR3, in frame from base 1. Per the germline V gene, SQVTM is the CDR1 and ANQGSEA is the CDR2. In the ViraFEST assay, PBMC were stimulated with viral peptide pools, and TCR sequencing was then used to find antigen-specific CD4+ T cell clonotypes based on their expansion. After approximately 11 days of culture, CD4+ T cells were isolated with the EasySep CD4+ T cell isolation kit. Each participant got two doses of an mRNA SARS-CoV-2 vaccine, either BNT162b2 or mRNA-1273. None of the healthy vaccine recipients had a prior SARS-CoV-2 infection, which was confirmed by nucleocapsid antibody tests that came back negative both before and after vaccination. A few million PBMC per well were cultured with 10 ug/ml peptides in IMDM containing 5% human AB serum, about 9 IU/ml IL-2 and gentamicin. On days 3 and 7, half of the culture medium was replaced with fresh IL-2-containing medium. Unless otherwise noted, each peptide stimulation condition was cultured in triplicate wells. Using Ficoll-Paque Plus gradient centrifugation, PBMC were separated from whole blood and then either used fresh or cryopreserved at -140C. The overlapping peptide pools covered the spike proteins of SARS-CoV-2 and of the common cold coronaviruses HCoV-NL63, HCoV-OC43 and HCoV-229E. The QIAamp micro DNA kit was used to extract genomic DNA from the cultured CD4+ T cells.

What the study reported, not specific to this receptor: The study was limited by a small number of convalescent patients and lacked early post-infection timepoints. Among healthy vaccine recipients, nearly all vaccine-induced clones were SARS-CoV-2 mono-reactive, and only 1 of 255 was cross-reactive with common cold coronaviruses. At late post-vaccination timepoints, both infection-induced and vaccine-induced clones showed marked clonal contraction, consistent with waning T cell responses.

The library was obtained by the immunoSEQ multiplex PCR assay. DNA from the CD4+ T cells that had been cultured and isolated underwent TCR beta CDR3 sequencing. The original methods were these. Non-productive TCR sequences were removed and reads were trimmed to the CDR3 region, keeping CDR3s of at least 7 amino acids. Antigen-specific clonotypes were identified with the MANAFEST web app by comparing expansion in peptide wells against reference cultures. For clones to be considered positive, expansion at FDR<0.05 versus reference and all other wells, an odds ratio above 5, and a frequency above 0.1% in two replicate wells were required. A clonotype was called cross-reactive if it was significantly expanded both in SARS-CoV-2 spike wells and in at least one common cold coronavirus spike condition. CDR3 similarity was assessed by Levenshtein distance using the stringdist R package, and unrooted trees were constructed with ape in R 3.6.1. The source is immuneACCESS, and TCRdb retained only in-frame sequences with V and J called. Part of the clones is not carried over; for the studies checked, unresolved V genes explain less than half of this, and the remainder is unexplained. Clone size and the V and J calls come from that table; the DNA yielded D and trimming. The sample records about 28,000 clones, around 79% of which are singletons. The top ten clonotypes cover 10% of the sample.

In its sample, this clone was seen a few times. Its antigen is unknown. The input lacks base qualities; no much larger clone sits a single base away. The sample in question was CD4+ T cells from PBMCs cultured with HCoV-NL63 spike peptides, obtained after COVID-19 vaccination. In the paper's terms, the cell subset or site label means: HCoV-NL63 spike overlapping peptide pool stimulation. The receptor was isolated from a human donor who received a COVID-19 vaccine. The chain is assembled from TRBV29-1 and TRBJ1-2; 7 middle bases align to TRBD1. The DNA is as follows: TGCAGCGTTGACCAGGGGGACTATGGCTACACCTTC. It encodes CSVDQGDYGYTF.